This T cell receptor (beta chain) was profiled in a study of regulatory T cells in long-lasting Graves disease. As for time point: newly diagnosed GD, antithyroid drugs for less than 3 months. The TCR library was made from RNA that had been extracted from PBMCs in TRIzol. TCR beta libraries were built with iRepertoire HTBI primers and Arm-PCR of CDR3 regions. One entry per CDR3 protein results from TCRdb running MiXCR on the multiplex PCR reads. The sample holds a few hundred thousand distinct CDR3 sequences; 20% to 25% are singletons and the top ten take roughly 13%. CDR3 size: 11 residues. Germline CDR1 is MNHEY and CDR2 is SVGEGT. Trimming stripped 5 bases from V and 14 bases from J, with 15 bases between.

The material sequenced was peripheral blood mononuclear cells (PBMCs), taken at new diagnosis, from a patient treated with antithyroid drugs. The source is a female donor with Graves disease. The chain is built from TRBV6-2 or TRBV6-3 and TRBJ1-2, with a tentative D call TRBD1 (5 bases). The CDR3 here is CASSQPGTLTF. The CDR3 DNA sequence: TGTGCCAGCAGTCAGCCGGGGACGCTAACCTTC.